The clone carrying this T cell receptor beta chain was seen many times. The antigen is not known. The record originates from a study of regulatory T cells in long-lasting Graves disease. Per germline, CDR1 DFQATT and CDR2 SNEGSKA (reference sequence). V was cut by 3 bases and J by 3 bases, with 9 bases left in between. The CDR3 contains 13 residues. Study-wide points: Persistent Graves' patients showed less TCR diversity than newly diagnosed ones.

Time point noted: newly diagnosed GD, antithyroid drugs for less than 3 months. Scientists built the TCR library using RNA that was extracted from PBMCs. Building the TCR beta libraries relied on iRepertoire HTBI primers, and CDR3 regions underwent Arm-PCR. TCRdb reprocessed the multiplex PCR reads with MiXCR, giving one entry per CDR3 protein. The table lists 450,000 to 700,000 distinct CDR3 sequences, 13% of them singletons, with under 10% in the top ten. The same data also went into a second study, on T cells in Graves' hyperthyroidism and ophthalmopathy. That work adds: Hyperthyroidism of Graves' type that showed no ophthalmopathy progression within 18 months was stable. Participants, patients aged 18 to 65, had newly diagnosed hyperthyroidism with a duration under 2 months. Patients were excluded for uncontrolled infection, other autoimmune disease, pregnancy or lactation.

The origin of this receptor is a man between 25 and 39 years old with Graves disease. The sequences come from peripheral blood mononuclear cells (PBMCs), collected at new diagnosis, from a patient treated with antithyroid drugs. This chain joins TRBV20-1 and TRBJ1-5, with D possibly TRBD1 on 5 matching bases. In nucleotides, the CDR3 is TGCAGTGCTAGCGGGGCAATCAATCAGCCCCAGCATTTT. Residues: CSASGAINQPQHF.